This T cell receptor (beta chain) was captured in a study of T cell changes during pregnancy in multiple sclerosis. The CDR3 is made up of 14 amino acids. Trimming at V came to 7 bases and at J to 3 bases, leaving 3 bases not matched to a gene. Germline V gene sequence: CDR1 LNHDA, CDR2 SQIVND (reference sequence). Data came from immunoSEQ multiplex PCR; TCRdb stores just in-frame clones and leaves some out. The sample consists of about 41,000 clones, approximately 90% of them appearing once. This TCR was recovered from a female donor with multiple sclerosis, enrolled in a pregnancy study. Here the sequenced sample was CD8+ T cells from peripheral blood mononuclear cells, taken in the third trimester of pregnancy. This chain joins TRBV19 and TRBJ2-2; 9 positions match TRBD1. The CDR3 here is CASKGTGHTGELFF. The CDR3 DNA follows: TGTGCCAGTAAGGGGACAGGGCACACCGGGGAGCTGTTTTTT.